This is a list of T cell receptor beta chains from one sample in a study of T cell repertoires in cytomegalovirus infection. TCRdb re-analysed the reads in MiXCR, keeping a single row per CDR3 protein. The sample includes around 340,000 distinct CDR3 sequences, 25% to 30% seen only once; the top ten take 15% to 25%. No cognate antigen is known for these TCRs. The sequencing used cultured PBMCs, collected from culture after CMV antigen stimulation. Source of these receptors: a human donor in good health (CMV status not recorded). Some clones in this sample may be carry-over from other donors' samples. Each CDR3 is given with its conserved first and last residue. A D gene is named only where the DNA matches it firmly. Only some rows state a clone size, as once, few, many or a class for expanded clones.

abundance	d_gene	v_gene	j_gene	CDR3aa	CDR3nt
once	.	TRBV6-1	TRBJ2-5	CASRRDRTSETQYF	TGTGCCAGCAGGAGAGACAGAACAAGTGAGACCCAGTACTTC
few	TRBD2	TRBV4-2	TRBJ2-7	CASRGTSGVEQYF	TGTGCCAGCAGGGGGACTAGCGGGGTCGAGCAGTACTTC
.	TRBD2	TRBV5-4	TRBJ2-1	CASSPGTSGLFNEQFF	TGTGCCAGCAGCCCAGGGACTAGCGGGCTGTTCAATGAGCAGTTCTTC
few	.	TRBV2	TRBJ1-5	CASSEESLGNQPQHF	TGTGCCAGCAGTGAAGAATCATTGGGCAATCAGCCCCAGCATTTT
.	.	TRBV7-3	TRBJ1-6	CASSFQGVDSPLHF	TGTGCCAGCAGCTTTCAGGGAGTTGATTCACCCCTCCACTTT
.	TRBD2	TRBV6-5	TRBJ2-4	CASTRLAGGPGKNIQYF	TGTGCCAGCACCAGACTAGCGGGGGGGCCGGGGAAAAACATTCAGTACTTC
.	TRBD2	TRBV7-9	TRBJ2-3	CASSFLAGGVTDTQYF	TGTGCCAGCAGCTTTCTTGCGGGGGGGGTCACAGATACGCAGTATTTT
few	TRBD1	TRBV5-1	TRBJ1-5	CASSRTGDSNQPQHF	TGCGCCAGCAGCCGGACAGGGGACAGCAATCAGCCCCAGCATTTT
many	.	TRBV7-6	TRBJ2-1	CASGWSSYNEQFF	TGTGCCAGCGGGTGGAGCTCCTACAATGAGCAGTTCTTC
many	TRBD1	TRBV5-1	TRBJ1-6	CASSSTGANNSPLHF	TGCGCCAGCAGCTCCACAGGGGCTAATAATTCACCCCTCCACTTT
few	TRBD1	TRBV24-1	TRBJ1-1	CATSDSTGRKSEAFF	TGTGCCACCAGTGATTCGACAGGGCGGAAAAGTGAAGCTTTCTTT
.	.	TRBV29-1	TRBJ2-5	CSVALTGAQETQYF	TGCAGCGTCGCCTTGACGGGGGCTCAAGAGACCCAGTACTTC
many	.	TRBV7-2	TRBJ2-5	CASREGETQYF	TGTGCCAGCAGAGAGGGAGAGACCCAGTACTTC
.	TRBD1	TRBV4-1	TRBJ1-4	CASSQGQGDGEKLFF	TGTGCCAGCAGCCAAGGACAGGGGGACGGTGAAAAACTGTTTTTT
few	.	TRBV20-1	TRBJ1-1	CSARRQTEAFF	TGCAGTGCCCGTAGGCAGACTGAAGCTTTCTTT
few	.	TRBV12-3/TRBV12-4	TRBJ2-5	CASSRMEETQYF	TGTGCCAGCAGTCGAATGGAAGAGACCCAGTACTTC
.	.	TRBV10-3	TRBJ2-1	CAISELQDPRNEQFF	TGTGCCATCAGTGAGTTACAGGACCCGCGCAATGAGCAGTTCTTC
.	TRBD1	TRBV7-2	TRBJ1-5	CASSAQGDQPQHF	TGTGCCAGCAGCGCACAGGGGGATCAGCCCCAGCATTTT
.	TRBD1	TRBV20-1	TRBJ1-3	CSVHDRGLIGNTIYF	TGCAGTGTTCATGACAGGGGACTTATTGGAAACACCATATATTTT
.	TRBD1	TRBV6-6	TRBJ1-5	CASSFGQGASLQPQHF	TGTGCCAGCAGTTTCGGACAGGGGGCCTCTCTGCAGCCCCAGCATTTT
many	TRBD2	TRBV28	TRBJ2-7	CASSWSLLMLAGVTYEQYF	TGTGCCAGCAGTTGGAGCTTGTTAATGCTAGCGGGAGTAACATACGAGCAGTACTTC